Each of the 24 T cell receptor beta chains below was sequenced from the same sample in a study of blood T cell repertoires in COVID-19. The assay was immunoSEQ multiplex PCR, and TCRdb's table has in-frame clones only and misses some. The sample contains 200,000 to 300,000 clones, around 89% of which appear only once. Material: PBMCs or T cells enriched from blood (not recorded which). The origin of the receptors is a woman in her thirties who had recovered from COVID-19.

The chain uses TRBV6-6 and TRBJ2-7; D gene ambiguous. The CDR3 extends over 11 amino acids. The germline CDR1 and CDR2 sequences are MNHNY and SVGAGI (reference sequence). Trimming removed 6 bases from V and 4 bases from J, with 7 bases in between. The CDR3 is CASRMSYEQYF. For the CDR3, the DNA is TGTGCCAGCAGAATGAGTTACGAGCAGTACTTC.

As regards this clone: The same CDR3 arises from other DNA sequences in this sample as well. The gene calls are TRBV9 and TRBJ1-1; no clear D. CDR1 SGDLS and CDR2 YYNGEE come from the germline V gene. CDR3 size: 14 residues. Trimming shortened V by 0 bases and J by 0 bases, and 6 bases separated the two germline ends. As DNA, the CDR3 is TGTGCCAGCAGCGTAGACAGCATGAACACTGAAGCTTTCTTT. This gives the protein CASSVDSMNTEAFF.

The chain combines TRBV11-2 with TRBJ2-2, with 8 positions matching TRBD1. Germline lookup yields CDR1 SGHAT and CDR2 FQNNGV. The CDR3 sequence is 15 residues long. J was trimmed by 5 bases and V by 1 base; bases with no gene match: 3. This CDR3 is CASSLAGGETGELFF. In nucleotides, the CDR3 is TGTGCCAGCAGCTTAGCAGGGGGCGAGACCGGGGAGCTGTTTTTT.

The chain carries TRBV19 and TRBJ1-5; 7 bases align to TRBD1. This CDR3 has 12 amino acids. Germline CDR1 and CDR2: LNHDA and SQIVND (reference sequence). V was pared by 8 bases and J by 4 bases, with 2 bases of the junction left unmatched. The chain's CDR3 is CASLQGNQPQHF. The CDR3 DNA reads TGTGCCAGTCTACAGGGGAATCAGCCCCAGCATTTT.

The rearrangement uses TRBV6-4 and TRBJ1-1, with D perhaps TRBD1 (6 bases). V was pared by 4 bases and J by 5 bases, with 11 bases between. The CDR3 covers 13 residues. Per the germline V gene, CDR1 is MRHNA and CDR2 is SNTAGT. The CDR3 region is CASSAGARTEAFF. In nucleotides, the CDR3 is TGTGCCAGCAGTGCAGGGGCGCGGACTGAAGCTTTCTTT.

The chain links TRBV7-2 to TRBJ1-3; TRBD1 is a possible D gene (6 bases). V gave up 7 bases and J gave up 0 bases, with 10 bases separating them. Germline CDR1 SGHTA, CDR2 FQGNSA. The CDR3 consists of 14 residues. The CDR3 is CASKSDSSGNTIYF. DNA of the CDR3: TGTGCCAGCAAATCGGACAGCTCTGGAAACACCATATATTTT.

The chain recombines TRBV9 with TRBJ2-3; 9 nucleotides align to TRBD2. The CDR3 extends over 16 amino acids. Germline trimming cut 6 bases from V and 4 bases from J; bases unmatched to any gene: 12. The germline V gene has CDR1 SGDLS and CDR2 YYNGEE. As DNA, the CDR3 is TGTGCCAGCAACCCCACCGGGACTAGCTCTGCAGATACGCAGTATTTT. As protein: CASNPTGTSSADTQYF.

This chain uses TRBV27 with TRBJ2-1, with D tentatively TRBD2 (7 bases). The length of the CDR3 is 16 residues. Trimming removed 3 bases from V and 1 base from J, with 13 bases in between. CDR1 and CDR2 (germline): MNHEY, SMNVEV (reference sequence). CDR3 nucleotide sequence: TGTGCCAGCAGTTTGGACAGCGGGGTGTCCTACAATGAGCAGTTCTTC. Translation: CASSLDSGVSYNEQFF.

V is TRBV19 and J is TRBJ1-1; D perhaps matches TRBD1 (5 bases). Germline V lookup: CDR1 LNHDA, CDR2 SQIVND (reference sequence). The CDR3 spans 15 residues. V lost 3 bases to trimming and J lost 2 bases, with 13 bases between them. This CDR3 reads CASSIARVSNTEAFF. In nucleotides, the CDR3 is TGTGCCAGTAGTATTGCCAGGGTCTCTAACACTGAAGCTTTCTTT.

The CDR3 DNA reads TGTGCCAGCAGTTTATTCTGGAGGCGGGAGCTAAAAGATACGCAGTATTTT. Its protein product is CASSLFWRRELKDTQYF. The chain carries TRBV27 and TRBJ2-3; 7 nucleotides agree with TRBD2. The CDR3 is made up of 17 amino acids. CDR1 is MNHEY, CDR2 SMNVEV, per germline (reference sequence). V was clipped by 1 base and J by 5 bases; unmatched bases: 12.

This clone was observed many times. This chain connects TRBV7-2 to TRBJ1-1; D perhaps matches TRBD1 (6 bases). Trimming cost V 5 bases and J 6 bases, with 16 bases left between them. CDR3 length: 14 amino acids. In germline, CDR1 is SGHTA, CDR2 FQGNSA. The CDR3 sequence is CASSQNRVEAEAFF. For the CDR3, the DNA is TGTGCCAGCAGCCAGAACAGGGTGGAAGCTGAAGCTTTCTTT.

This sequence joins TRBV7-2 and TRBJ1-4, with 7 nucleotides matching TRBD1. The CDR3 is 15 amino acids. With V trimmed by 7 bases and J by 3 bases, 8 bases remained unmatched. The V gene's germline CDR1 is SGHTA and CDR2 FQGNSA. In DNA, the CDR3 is TGTGCCAGCAACCCCACAGGGGTTGCTAATGAAAAACTGTTTTTT. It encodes CASNPTGVANEKLFF. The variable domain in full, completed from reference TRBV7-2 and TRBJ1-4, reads GAGVSQSPSNKVTEKGKDVELRCDPISGHTALYWYRQSLGQGLEFLIYFQGNSAPDKSGLPSDRFSAERTGGSVSTLTIQRTQQEDSAVYLCASNPTGVANEKLFFGSGTQLSVL.

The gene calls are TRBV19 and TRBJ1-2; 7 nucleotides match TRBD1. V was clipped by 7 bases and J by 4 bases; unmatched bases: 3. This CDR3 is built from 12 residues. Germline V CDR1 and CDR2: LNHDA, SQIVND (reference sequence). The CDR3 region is CASKGGFYGYTF. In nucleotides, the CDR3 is TGTGCCAGTAAAGGGGGCTTCTATGGCTACACCTTC.

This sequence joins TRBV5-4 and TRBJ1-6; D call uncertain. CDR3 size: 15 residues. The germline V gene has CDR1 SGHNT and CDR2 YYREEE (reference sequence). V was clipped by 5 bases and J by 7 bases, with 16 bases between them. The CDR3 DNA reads TGTGCCAGCAGGCTGGACGGGAAACAAAATTCACCCCTCCACTTT. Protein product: CASRLDGKQNSPLHF.

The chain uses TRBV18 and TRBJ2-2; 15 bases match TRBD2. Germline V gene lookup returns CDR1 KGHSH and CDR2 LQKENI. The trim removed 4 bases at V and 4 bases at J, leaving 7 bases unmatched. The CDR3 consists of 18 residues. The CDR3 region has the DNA TGTGCCAGCTCACAACGGACTAGCGGGAGGGCCGGCACCGGGGAGCTGTTTTTT. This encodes CASSQRTSGRAGTGELFF.

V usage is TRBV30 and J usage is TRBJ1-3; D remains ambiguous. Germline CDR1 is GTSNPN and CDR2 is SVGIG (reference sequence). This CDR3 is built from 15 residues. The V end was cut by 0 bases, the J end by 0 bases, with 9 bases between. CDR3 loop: CAWSVLVFSGNTIYF. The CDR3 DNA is TGTGCCTGGAGTGTACTAGTATTCTCTGGAAACACCATATATTTT.

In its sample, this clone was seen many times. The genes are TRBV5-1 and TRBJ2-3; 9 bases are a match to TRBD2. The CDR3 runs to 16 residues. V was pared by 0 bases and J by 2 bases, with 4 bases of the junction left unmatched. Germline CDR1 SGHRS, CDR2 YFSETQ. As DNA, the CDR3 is TGCGCCAGCAGCTTGGGGCTAGCGGGGACCACAGATACGCAGTATTTT. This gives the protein CASSLGLAGTTDTQYF.

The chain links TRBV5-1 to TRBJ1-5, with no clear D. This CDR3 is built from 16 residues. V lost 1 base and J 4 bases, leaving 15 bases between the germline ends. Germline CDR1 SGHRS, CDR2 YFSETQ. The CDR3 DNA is TGCGCCAGCAGCTTGAGCCCGGGGTTTAGGAATCAGCCCCAGCATTTT. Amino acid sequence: CASSLSPGFRNQPQHF.

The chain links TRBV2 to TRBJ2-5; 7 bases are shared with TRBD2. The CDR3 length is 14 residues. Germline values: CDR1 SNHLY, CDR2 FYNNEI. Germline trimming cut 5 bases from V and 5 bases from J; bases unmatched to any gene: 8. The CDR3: CASSSRRGEETQYF. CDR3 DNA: TGTGCCAGCAGTTCTCGACGGGGGGAGGAGACCCAGTACTTC.

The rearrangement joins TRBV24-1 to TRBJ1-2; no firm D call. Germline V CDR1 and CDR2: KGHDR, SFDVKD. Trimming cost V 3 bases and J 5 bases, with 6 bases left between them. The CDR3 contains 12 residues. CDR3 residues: CATSDERYGYTF. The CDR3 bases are TGTGCCACCAGTGATGAGAGGTATGGCTACACCTTC.

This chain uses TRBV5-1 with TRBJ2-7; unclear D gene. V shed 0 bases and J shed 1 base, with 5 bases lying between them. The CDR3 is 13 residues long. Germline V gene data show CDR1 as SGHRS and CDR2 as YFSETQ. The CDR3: CASSLGVSYEQYF. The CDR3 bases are TGCGCCAGCAGCTTGGGCGTGTCCTACGAGCAGTACTTC. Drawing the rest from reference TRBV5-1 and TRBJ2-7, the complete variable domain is KAGVTQTPRYLIKTRGQQVTLSCSPISGHRSVSWYQQTPGQGLQFLFEYFSETQRNKGNFPGRFSGRQFSNSRSEMNVSTLELGDSALYLCASSLGVSYEQYFGPGTRLTVT.

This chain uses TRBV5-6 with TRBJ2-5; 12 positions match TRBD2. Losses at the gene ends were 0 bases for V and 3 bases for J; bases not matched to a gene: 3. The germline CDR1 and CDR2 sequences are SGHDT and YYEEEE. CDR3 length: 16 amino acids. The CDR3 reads CASSLELAGGEETQYF. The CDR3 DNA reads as TGTGCCAGCAGCTTGGAACTAGCGGGAGGCGAAGAGACCCAGTACTTC. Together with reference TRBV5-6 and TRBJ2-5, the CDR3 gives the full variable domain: DAGVTQSPTHLIKTRGQQVTLRCSPKSGHDTVSWYQQALGQGPQFIFQYYEEEERQRGNFPDRFSGHQFPNYSSELNVNALLLGDSALYLCASSLELAGGEETQYFGPGTRLLVL.

The CDR3 coding sequence is TGTGCCAGCAGTTTCCGGAGCTCCTACGAGCAGTACTTC. This encodes CASSFRSSYEQYF. V usage is TRBV5-4 and J usage is TRBJ2-7; no reliable D call. There are 13 residues in the CDR3. Germline CDR1 is SGHNT and CDR2 is YYREEE (reference sequence). Trimming removed 5 bases at V and 0 bases at J, with 9 bases between.

DNA of the CDR3: TGTGCCAGCAGCATCGGGAGGAGGTGGGAGCAGTTCTTC. Its translation: CASSIGRRWEQFF. V gene TRBV5-6 combines with J gene TRBJ2-1, with 7 positions matching TRBD2. This CDR3 is 13 amino acids long. CDR1 and CDR2 (germline): SGHDT, YYEEEE. With 4 bases clipped from V and 10 bases from J, the junction kept 8 bases outside the gene matches.